Listed below are T cell receptor beta chains from one sample, sequenced in a study of technical replicates of blood from a handful of donors. Sequencing was performed with immunoSEQ multiplex PCR; in TCRdb, only in-frame clones are kept and a portion is missing. Among over 50,000 clones listed, 94% were seen once. The material sequenced was T cells isolated from PBMCs. Receptors were obtained from a human donor in good health. Both conserved end residues are part of each CDR3. A D gene is named only where the DNA matches it firmly. Size values are once, few and many counts, or a class for expanded clones, and some rows have none.

J,size,D,V,DNA,CDR3
TRBJ2-5,NA,TRBD1,TRBV28,TGTGCCAGCAGTTCACCAGGGACAGCAGACCAAGAGACCCAGTACTTC,CASSSPGTADQETQYF
TRBJ1-1,NA,NA,TRBV15,TGTGCCACCAGCAGAACGTCCGGGGGTGAAGCTTTCTTT,CATSRTSGGEAFF
TRBJ2-2,NA,NA,TRBV28,TGTGCCAGCAGTTATCCGACAGCCTCACTGAACACCGGGGAGCTGTTTTTT,CASSYPTASLNTGELFF
TRBJ2-7,NA,TRBD2,TRBV5-5,TGTGCCAGCAGCGCCGGGACTAGGTCTCCCAACGAGCAGTACTTC,CASSAGTRSPNEQYF
TRBJ2-7,NA,NA,TRBV11-2,TGTGCCAGCAGCTTAGGTCCGGGAAGATTACCCTACGAGCAGTACTTC,CASSLGPGRLPYEQYF
TRBJ1-6,NA,NA,TRBV13,TGTGCCAGCAGATCCCTTCGCTCCGGACAGACTAATTCACCCCTCCACTTT,CASRSLRSGQTNSPLHF
TRBJ2-7,NA,NA,TRBV29-1,TGCAGCGTTGAAGATCAGGCAGGTAGCTCCTACGAGCAGTACTTC,CSVEDQAGSSYEQYF
TRBJ2-5,NA,NA,TRBV5-6,TGTGCCAGCAGCTTGGGGGTCGGGGGATACCAAGAGACCCAGTACTTC,CASSLGVGGYQETQYF
TRBJ1-5,NA,TRBD1,TRBV11-1,TGTGCCAGCAGCCAAGGACAGGGGGGCAATCAGCCCCAGCATTTT,CASSQGQGGNQPQHF
TRBJ2-5,NA,TRBD2,TRBV7-8,TGTGCCAGCAGCTTGATTAGCGGGTTCCAAGAGACCCAGTACTTC,CASSLISGFQETQYF
TRBJ2-3,NA,NA,TRBV18,TGTGCCAGCTCACCAGGGGCTAGATCTACAGATACGCAGTATTTT,CASSPGARSTDTQYF
TRBJ2-7,NA,TRBD2,TRBV9,TGTGCCAGCAACCCAGCGGGAGGGCCTTACGAGCAGTACTTC,CASNPAGGPYEQYF
TRBJ1-6,NA,NA,TRBV7-9,TGTGCCAGCAGCTTAGACAGGGTCAATAATTCACCCCTCCACTTT,CASSLDRVNNSPLHF
TRBJ1-1,NA,NA,TRBV5-4,TGTGCCAGCAGCTTGGGGGGGGGACGGACTGAAGCTTTCTTT,CASSLGGGRTEAFF
TRBJ2-7,NA,TRBD1,TRBV12-5,TGTGCTAGTGGTTTGGGAGATAAGACAGGGGAGAGCTCCTACGAGCAGTACTTC,CASGLGDKTGESSYEQYF
TRBJ1-1,NA,NA,TRBV28,TGTGCCATCCAAGACAGGAACACTGAAGCTTTCTTT,CAIQDRNTEAFF
TRBJ1-2,NA,TRBD1,TRBV28,TGTGCCAGCAGTTTCGGGACAGGGGATCGGCATAACTATGGCTACACCTTC,CASSFGTGDRHNYGYTF
TRBJ1-2,NA,TRBD1,TRBV29-1,TGCAGCGTTGACTCTTTCGCCCAGGGGGGAAACGGCTACACCTTC,CSVDSFAQGGNGYTF
TRBJ2-7,few,TRBD2,TRBV5-6,TGTGCCAGCAGCTTTTTAGTCGCCGCGGGGGTTTACGAGCAGTACTTC,CASSFLVAAGVYEQYF
TRBJ1-4,NA,NA,TRBV5-4,TGTGCCAGCAGCGGAGGGACGGCCCTTAATGAAAAACTGTTTTTT,CASSGGTALNEKLFF
TRBJ2-3,once,TRBD2,TRBV18,TGTGCCAGCTCAGCGGTGAGAAGTAGCGGGGGCCCCAGCACAGATACGCAGTATTTT,CASSAVRSSGGPSTDTQYF
TRBJ1-2,NA,NA,TRBV7-9,TGTGCCAGCAGCTTAGCGAGTCGAGGGTACTACGGCTACACCTTC,CASSLASRGYYGYTF
TRBJ1-1,NA,TRBD1,TRBV5-6,TGTGCCAGCTTCGGGGAACAGGGGGCTCCGACTAACACTGAAGCTTTCTTT,CASFGEQGAPTNTEAFF